This TCR beta chain was documented in a study of T cells in localized non-small cell lung cancer. Study-wide results and limits: Greater T cell density in blood accompanied longer overall survival. Among the top 100 tumor clones, a median about 60 appeared in adjacent lung. There was higher T cell clonality in uninvolved adjacent lung than in tumor, and it was highest there.

Sequencing used immunoSEQ multiplex PCR; TCRdb keeps in-frame clones, though not all of them. The table lists about 2,800 clones, less than 30% of them singletons. This clone is classed as medium-sized. The antigen is not known. Trimming took 3 bases from V and 7 from J; bases not matched to a gene: 8. This CDR3 has 15 amino acids. CDR1 and CDR2 from the germline V gene are LNHDA and SQIVND (reference sequence). The J gene is TRBJ1-4, the V gene TRBV19, with 7 nucleotides matching TRBD1. This receptor was identified in a male donor at least 60 years old with stage II squamous cell lung carcinoma. The sequences come from lung tumor tissue, collected before any cancer treatment. The CDR3 sequence is CASSISKGAREKLFF. The CDR3 DNA sequence: TGTGCCAGTAGTATTTCGAAGGGGGCGCGTGAAAAACTGTTTTTT. The full variable domain, in which reference TRBV19 and TRBJ1-4 provide the parts outside the CDR3, is DGGITQSPKYLFRKEGQNVTLSCEQNLNHDAMYWYRQDPGQGLRLIYYSQIVNDFQKGDIAEGYSVSREKKESFPLTVTSAQKNPTAFYLCASSISKGAREKLFFGSGTQLSVL.